The 2 T cell receptor beta chains below come from one sample, sequenced in a study of brain T cells in children with intractable seizures. The method was immunoSEQ multiplex PCR; TCRdb's version includes in-frame clones alone and lacks a portion of them. This sample has 340,000 or so clones; over 90% occur once, and the top ten carry roughly 6%. Time point: blood from clinic visit 5 months post-surgery; TSC patient then seizure free. The sample was peripheral blood, taken 4 to 6 months after surgery. Receptors were obtained from a boy in the first two years of life with tuberous sclerosis and intractable seizures.

CDR3 coding DNA: TGTGCCTGGAGTGCACTCACCGGGACTAGCGGGAGGGGGTACTACAATGAGCAGTTCTTC. It is translated as CAWSALTGTSGRGYYNEQFF. The chain has TRBV30 and TRBJ2-1; 16 bases agree with TRBD2. Germline V gives CDR1 GTSNPN, CDR2 SVGIG (reference sequence). V was pared by 1 base and J by 3 bases, with 12 bases of the junction left unmatched. This CDR3 has 20 amino acids.

The genes are TRBV5-1 and TRBJ2-2, with 10 bases aligning to TRBD2. The CDR3 contains 17 residues. Trimming at V came to 2 bases and at J to 0 bases, leaving 4 bases not matched to a gene. Germline CDR1 SGHRS, CDR2 YFSETQ. CDR3 sequence: CASSLRSGRANTGELFF. In DNA, the CDR3 is TGCGCCAGCAGCTTAAGGAGCGGGAGGGCGAACACCGGGGAGCTGTTTTTT.